The 30 T cell receptor beta chains listed next were all sequenced from one sample in a study of shared clonotypes between healthy human individuals. The data were produced by immunoSEQ multiplex PCR, yet TCRdb's version contains in-frame clones alone and is incomplete. The sample has around 700,000 clones, around 72% seen once. The sequencing input was memory CD4+ T cells sorted from blood. Documented subset: CD45RA-negative fraction. The receptor source for this set is a woman between 25 and 40 years old in good health.

This clone was seen only a few times. The chain has TRBV6-1 and TRBJ2-5; D gene ambiguous. The last part of the DNA fits TRBJ2-7 better; the J call may be wrong. Germline V gene data show CDR1 as MNHNS and CDR2 as SASEGT. CDR3 length: 13 residues. The CDR3, as DNA: TGTGCCAGCAGTGAAAATCATGGCTACGAGCAGTACTTC. Its protein is CASSENHGYEQYF.

A note on this clone: The sample holds other DNA sequences that translate to the same CDR3. The rearrangement joins TRBV11-2 to TRBJ2-5, with D hard to call. The CDR3 length is 11 residues. Trimming cost V 3 bases and J 5 bases, with 4 bases left between them. Looked up from germline, CDR1 is SGHAT and CDR2 is FQNNGV. Written as DNA, the CDR3 is TGTGCCAGCAGCTTGTCCGAGACCCAGTACTTC. Protein: CASSLSETQYF.

This chain uses TRBV18 with TRBJ2-3; D uncertain. CDR1 KGHSH and CDR2 LQKENI come from the germline V gene. This CDR3 has 15 amino acids. V was pared by 0 bases and J by 0 bases, with 7 bases between. DNA for the CDR3: TGTGCCAGCTCACCACCGCAAGTGAGCACAGATACGCAGTATTTT. Encoded protein: CASSPPQVSTDTQYF. The variable domain in full, completed from reference TRBV18 and TRBJ2-3, reads NAGVMQNPRHLVRRRGQEARLRCSPMKGHSHVYWYRQLPEEGLKFMVYLQKENIIDESGMPKERFSAEFPKEGPSILRIQQVVRGDSAAYFCASSPPQVSTDTQYFGPGTRLTVL.

The chain is built from TRBV5-6 and TRBJ2-6, with D possibly being TRBD1 (5 bases). CDR3 length: 15 amino acids. Trimming left V 1 base short and J 1 base short, with 6 bases between. Germline values: CDR1 SGHDT, CDR2 YYEEEE. CDR3 protein: CASSLPGSGANVLTF. CDR3 nucleotide sequence: TGTGCCAGCAGCTTGCCAGGGTCTGGGGCCAACGTCCTGACTTTC.

In the case of this clone: Sequence at one end of the junction differs from germline and may be a read error. The V and J genes are TRBV16 and TRBJ2-5; D uncertain. Germline V lookup: CDR1 KGHSY, CDR2 FQNENV. This CDR3 spans 17 amino acids. Here the CDR3 DNA reads TGTGCCAGCACCCAATCCTCAGGAAGCCAAGTACAAGAGACCCAGTACTTC. It specifies CASTQSSGSQVQETQYF. Based on the CDR3 plus reference TRBV16 and TRBJ2-5, the full variable domain is GEEVAQTPKHLVRGEGQKAKLYCAPIKGHSYVFWYQQVLKNEFKFLISFQNENVFDETGMPKERFSAKCLPNSPCSLEIQATKLEDSAVYFCASTQSSGSQVQETQYFGPGTRLLVL.

The chain recombines TRBV19 with TRBJ2-5, with D maybe TRBD1 (5 bases). The germline V gene encodes CDR1 LNHDA and CDR2 SQIVND (reference sequence). V gave up 4 bases and J gave up 1 base, with 13 bases separating them. This CDR3 has 15 residues. The CDR3 DNA is TGTGCCAGTAGTACCAGGGCTGGGGCCCAAGAGACCCAGTACTTC. It is translated as CASSTRAGAQETQYF.

The V gene is TRBV28, the J gene TRBJ2-2, with 8 bases aligning to TRBD1. The V and J ends lost 6 bases and 6 bases, in that order; junction bases with no gene match: 18. The CDR3 consists of 18 residues. CDR1 MDHEN and CDR2 SYDVKM come from the germline V gene. CDR3 residues: CASSQDRRTGLVSGELFF. The DNA of the CDR3 is TGTGCCAGCAGCCAAGACCGTAGGACAGGGTTGGTCTCCGGGGAGCTGTTTTTT.

In its sample, this clone was seen a few times. The CDR3 bases are TGTGCCACCAGCACTCAACCGGGAGGTTACGAGCAGTACTTC. This sequence encodes CATSTQPGGYEQYF. The chain combines TRBV15 with TRBJ2-7, with TRBD2 matching 7 bases. Germline V gene lookup returns CDR1 LNHNV and CDR2 YYDKDF (reference sequence). Losses at the gene ends were 4 bases for V and 4 bases for J; bases not matched to a gene: 7. This CDR3 has 14 residues. The full variable domain, its missing parts supplied by reference TRBV15 and TRBJ2-7, is DAMVIQNPRYQVTQFGKPVTLSCSQTLNHNVMYWYQQKSSQAPKLLFHYYDKDFNNEADTPDNFQSRRPNTSFCFLDIRSPGLGDTAMYLCATSTQPGGYEQYFGPGTRLTVT.

This clone was picked up a small number of times. The genes are TRBV10-3 and TRBJ2-7; weak D call: TRBD2 (6 bases). The germline V gene encodes CDR1 ENHRY and CDR2 SYGVKD. The V end was cut by 6 bases, the J end by 13 bases, with 16 bases between. The CDR3 consists of 11 residues. This CDR3 reads CAIRDLGTVYF. CDR3 sequence (DNA): TGTGCCATCAGGGACTTGGGGACTGTTTACTTC.

Concerning this clone: Other DNA sequences of this sample code for an identical CDR3. The chain is built from TRBV7-9 and TRBJ2-5; 8 bases agree with TRBD1. The CDR3 is 14 amino acids. Germline values: CDR1 SEHNR, CDR2 FQNEAQ (reference sequence). J lost 5 bases, V lost 5 bases, and 7 bases had no gene match. The CDR3 sequence is CASSLSGGLETQYF. The DNA of the CDR3 is TGTGCCAGCAGCCTATCAGGGGGCTTGGAGACCCAGTACTTC.

The V and J genes are TRBV30 and TRBJ2-3; tentatively, D is TRBD1 (6 bases). The CDR3 length is 13 residues. V lost 4 bases to trimming and J lost 2 bases, with 10 bases between them. Germline CDR1 and CDR2: GTSNPN and SVGIG (reference sequence). CDR3 sequence: CAWNRANTDTQYF. The CDR3 region has the DNA TGTGCCTGGAACAGGGCTAACACAGATACGCAGTATTTT.

This clone was observed a few times. The chain has TRBV19 and TRBJ2-1, with a tentative D call TRBD1 (6 bases). The CDR3 has 15 residues. Trimming took 2 bases from V and 3 from J, leaving 11 bases between them. Germline-derived CDR1 and CDR2 are LNHDA and SQIVND (reference sequence). The CDR3 DNA is TGTGCCAGTAGTATACAGGGGATCATCTACAATGAGCAGTTCTTC. This encodes CASSIQGIIYNEQFF.

The chain recombines TRBV11-3 with TRBJ1-3; 7 nucleotides line up with TRBD1. Germline V gene sequence: CDR1 SGHNT, CDR2 YENEEA. This CDR3 has 17 residues. Trimming cost V 3 bases and J 1 base; bases outside gene matches: 9. The CDR3 region has the DNA TGTGCCAGCAGCTTGGCGTTCCCAGGGGGGTCTGGAAACACCATATATTTT. The encoded protein is CASSLAFPGGSGNTIYF.

V gene TRBV5-6 combines with J gene TRBJ1-3; TRBD1 might be the D (6 bases). The CDR3 has 16 residues. CDR1 is SGHDT and CDR2 is YYEEEE in the germline V gene. The V gene lost 0 bases and the J gene lost 0 bases, with 10 bases spanning the gap. The CDR3 loop is CASSLAQGSSGNTIYF. Written as DNA, the CDR3 is TGTGCCAGCAGCTTGGCCCAGGGGAGCTCTGGAAACACCATATATTTT.

The CDR3 spells CASSLQGFSYEQYF. The CDR3 nucleotides are TGCGCCAGCAGCTTGCAGGGGTTCTCCTACGAGCAGTACTTC. The chain employs TRBV5-1 and TRBJ2-7; D perhaps matches TRBD1 (6 bases). Germline-derived CDR1 and CDR2 are SGHRS and YFSETQ. This CDR3 has 14 amino acids. The V and J ends lost 1 base and 0 bases respectively, with 8 bases between them.

The chain has TRBV7-6 and TRBJ2-3; 12 bases line up with TRBD2. V lost 1 base to trimming and J lost 1 base; unmatched junction nucleotides: 9. The CDR3 has 19 residues. Germline V CDR1 and CDR2: SGHVS, FNYEAQ. CDR3 sequence reads: CASSLVASSGRGRTDTQYF. DNA for the CDR3: TGTGCCAGCAGCTTAGTGGCGTCTAGCGGGAGGGGGCGCACAGATACGCAGTATTTT.

The V call is TRBV5-1, the J call TRBJ2-7; the match to TRBD2 covers 7 bases. The CDR3 runs to 13 residues. V shed 3 bases and J 6 bases; nucleotides not matched to a gene: 6. Germline CDR1 SGHRS, CDR2 YFSETQ. The CDR3, as DNA: TGCGCCAGCAGCTCGTATTCGGGGGGCGAGCAGTACTTC. Translation: CASSSYSGGEQYF.

The V gene is TRBV6-5, the J gene TRBJ1-2; D unresolved. This CDR3 is 13 amino acids long. Trimming cost V 6 bases and J 6 bases, with 14 bases left between them. Germline V gene lookup returns CDR1 MNHEY and CDR2 SVGAGI. This CDR3 reads CASRPREMNGYTF. In DNA form, the CDR3 reads TGTGCCAGCAGACCTCGGGAGATGAATGGCTACACCTTC.

The genes are TRBV5-1 and TRBJ2-3, with a weak D call TRBD2 (6 bases). V lost 7 bases to trimming and J lost 4 bases, with 10 bases between them. Germline CDR1 SGHRS, CDR2 YFSETQ. CDR3 length equals 12 residues. CDR3: CASCGEADTQYF. The CDR3 nucleotides read TGCGCCAGCTGTGGGGAGGCAGATACGCAGTATTTT.

This clone occurred a few times. Within the sample, other DNA sequences also encode this same CDR3. V and J are TRBV9 and TRBJ2-5, with TRBD1 as a possible D gene (6 bases). V was clipped by 6 bases and J by 4 bases, with 10 bases between them. There are 12 residues in the CDR3. Germline V gene data show CDR1 as SGDLS and CDR2 as YYNGEE. The CDR3 spells CASKGVGETQYF. The CDR3, as DNA: TGTGCCAGCAAGGGGGTCGGAGAGACCCAGTACTTC.

V is TRBV7-9 and J is TRBJ1-4; the match to TRBD1 covers 9 bases. The V segment lost 0 bases and the J segment 0 bases; nucleotides outside the gene matches: 8. Germline V gene lookup returns CDR1 SEHNR and CDR2 FQNEAQ (reference sequence). This CDR3 has 19 residues. The CDR3 coding sequence is TGTGCCAGCAGCTTAGCCTTCGGGACAGGGCCTGCAACTAATGAAAAACTGTTTTTT. The encoded protein is CASSLAFGTGPATNEKLFF.

This clone was recorded many times. The rearrangement uses TRBV28 and TRBJ1-4, with D maybe TRBD1 (5 bases). Germline CDR1 MDHEN, CDR2 SYDVKM. Trimming left V 5 bases short and J 1 base short, with 11 bases between. There are 15 residues in the CDR3. CDR3 amino acids: CASSPSGGTNEKLFF. The CDR3 DNA reads as TGTGCCAGCAGTCCCTCCGGGGGAACTAATGAAAAACTGTTTTTT.

This clone showed up just a few times. The CDR3 loop is CASSHSSAGGYTF. CDR3 nucleotides: TGCGCCAGCAGCCATTCCAGTGCCGGGGGCTACACCTTC. The V and J genes are TRBV5-1 and TRBJ1-2; D ambiguous. V lost 4 bases to trimming and J lost 8 bases, with 15 bases between them. Per the germline V gene, CDR1 is SGHRS and CDR2 is YFSETQ. CDR3 size: 13 residues.

This clone was seen a few times. The chain has TRBV29-1 and TRBJ2-7; D may be TRBD1 (6 bases). V shed 7 bases and J shed 0 bases, with 22 bases lying between them. CDR3 length: 16 residues. CDR1 is SQVTM and CDR2 is ANQGSEA in the germline V gene. The CDR3 is CSALRGSSLISYEQYF. The CDR3 DNA reads as TGCAGCGCCCTCAGGGGCAGCTCCTTAATCTCCTACGAGCAGTACTTC.

The genes are TRBV7-3 and TRBJ1-5, with D perhaps TRBD1 (6 bases). Germline CDR1 and CDR2: SGHTA and FQGTGA. V was pared by 5 bases and J by 1 base, with 21 bases between. The CDR3 is 18 residues long. CDR3 protein: CASSPIVRGRGSNQPQHF. DNA for the CDR3: TGTGCCAGCAGCCCCATTGTCAGGGGTCGTGGAAGCAATCAGCCCCAGCATTTT. The full variable domain, completed using reference TRBV7-3 and TRBJ1-5, is GAGVSQTPSNKVTEKGKYVELRCDPISGHTALYWYRQSLGQGPEFLIYFQGTGAADDSGLPNDRFFAVRPEGSVSTLKIQRTERGDSAVYLCASSPIVRGRGSNQPQHFGDGTRLSIL.

V usage is TRBV4-1 and J usage is TRBJ2-5; 11 nucleotides agree with TRBD2. Germline assignment: CDR1 MGHRA and CDR2 YSYEKL. V gave up 1 base and J gave up 5 bases; unmatched junction bases: 12. The CDR3 runs 18 residues. The CDR3 nucleotides read TGCGCCAGCAGCCAAGGCTTGGGACTAGCGGACCAGCGGGAGACCCAGTACTTC. Translated, it gives CASSQGLGLADQRETQYF.

The CDR3 protein is CASSLVPAGELEQYF. The CDR3 DNA reads TGTGCCAGCAGCTTAGTTCCAGCGGGAGAACTCGAGCAGTACTTC. V is TRBV11-2 and J is TRBJ2-7, with 8 nucleotides matching TRBD2. The CDR3 contains 15 residues. Losses at the gene ends were 1 base for V and 6 bases for J; bases not matched to a gene: 8. CDR1 SGHAT and CDR2 FQNNGV come from the germline V gene.

The gene calls are TRBV27 and TRBJ2-1; tentative D call: TRBD2 (6 bases). With 10 bases removed from V and 0 bases from J, the gap between germline ends came to 19 bases. The CDR3 runs to 16 residues. Germline CDR1 and CDR2: MNHEY and SMNVEV (reference sequence). In nucleotides, the CDR3 is TGTGCCACCCATACCGGCGGCGGGATCTCCTACAATGAGCAGTTCTTC. It specifies CATHTGGGISYNEQFF.

The rearrangement links TRBV11-2 to TRBJ1-3; D unresolved. The germline V and J ends were trimmed by 6 bases and 1 base, with 16 bases remaining between them. Per germline, CDR1 SGHAT and CDR2 FQNNGV. The CDR3 covers 16 residues. CDR3 sequence (DNA): TGTGCCAGCAGTAACATTGGTACGGGTTCTGGAAACACCATATATTTT. This gives the protein CASSNIGTGSGNTIYF.

The chain is built from TRBV28 and TRBJ2-3; either TRBD1 or TRBD2 may supply D (6 bases each). Germline CDR1 and CDR2: MDHEN and SYDVKM. V lost 6 bases, J lost 7 bases, and 14 bases lay in between. The CDR3 covers 13 residues. For the CDR3, the DNA is TGTGCCAGCAGCCGACCGGGGGCTTATACGCAGTATTTT. It translates to CASSRPGAYTQYF.